The 10 T cell receptor beta chains below were found in one sample sequenced in a study of T-cell memory formation after mild COVID-19 (dated by TCRdb to about 2021). Library prep was done by 5' RACE. For sequencing, an Illumina NovaSeq 6000 was employed. Through fastp at Q25 and MiXCR, TCRdb rebuilt clones from the public reads, retaining in-frame beta chains. Identical CDR3 protein sequences are pooled into one entry, listed with their most common genes and DNA. This sample gives fewer than 95,000 distinct CDR3 sequences in total; about 16% of them show up just once. The ten largest clones take up around two fifths of the sample. Sequenced input: PBMCs or a T cell subset sorted from them (not recorded which). The receptors derive from a man younger than 35 who had mild COVID-19 (a few samples of this study predate the infection). The sample titles of this study are shuffled in the database, so cell type and time point are left out; the donor was told from shared clones.

This clonotype has only a few counts. The genes are TRBV19 and TRBJ1-1, with a possible D match to TRBD1 (6 bases). Germline V CDR1 and CDR2: LNHDA, SQIVND (reference sequence). V was clipped by 3 bases and J by 1 base, with 9 bases between them. The CDR3 has 14 residues. CDR3 protein: CASSIIQGNTEAFF. In DNA, the CDR3 is TGTGCCAGTAGTATTATACAGGGGAACACTGAAGCTTTCTTT.

This clonotype was picked up many times. This chain uses TRBV9 with TRBJ2-7; D might be TRBD2 (7 bases). The germline CDR1 and CDR2 sequences are SGDLS and YYNGEE. The CDR3 extends over 16 amino acids. With 0 bases removed from V and 3 bases from J, the gap between germline ends came to 16 bases. The CDR3 loop reads CASSVDRGGSLYEQYF. The DNA of the CDR3 is TGTGCCAGCAGCGTAGACCGCGGGGGCTCTCTCTACGAGCAGTACTTC.

The J gene is TRBJ2-5, the V gene TRBV20-1, with 8 bases lining up with TRBD2. The CDR3 runs 15 residues. J gave up 1 base and V 1 base, and 5 bases lay outside the gene matches. Per germline, CDR1 DFQATT and CDR2 SNEGSKA (reference sequence). CDR3 DNA sequence: TGCAGTGCTAGAGTGGAAGGACTAGCCCAAGAGACCCAGTACTTC. Its translation: CSARVEGLAQETQYF.

Only a few counts were recorded for this clonotype. The chain uses TRBV12-3 or TRBV12-4 and TRBJ2-1; TRBD1 matches at 7 bases. V was clipped by 3 bases and J by 3 bases; unmatched bases: 5. The length of the CDR3 is 15 residues. The CDR3: CASSFGQGVYNEQFF. Here the CDR3 DNA reads TGTGCCAGCAGTTTTGGGCAGGGGGTCTACAATGAGCAGTTCTTC.

This clonotype has a handful of counts. This chain connects TRBV4-3 to TRBJ2-2, with D perhaps being TRBD1 or TRBD2 (5 bases each). V shed 0 bases and J shed 6 bases, with 11 bases lying between them. In germline, CDR1 is LGHNA, CDR2 YSLEER. The CDR3 is 15 residues long. Here the CDR3 DNA reads TGCGCCAGCAGCCAAGATCCAGGGACCGCCGGGGAGCTGTTTTTT. Protein sequence: CASSQDPGTAGELFF.

The sample holds many counts of this clonotype. The rearrangement uses TRBV6-5 and TRBJ1-1; TRBD1 is a possible D gene (5 bases). Germline V gene sequence: CDR1 MNHEY, CDR2 SVGAGI. The CDR3 contains 14 residues. V lost 4 bases and J 3 bases, leaving 12 bases between the germline ends. The CDR3 is CASSLNQGDTEAFF. CDR3 bases: TGTGCCAGCAGTTTGAATCAGGGAGACACTGAAGCTTTCTTT.

This clonotype was observed a handful of times. J is TRBJ2-7 and V is TRBV29-1; 11 nucleotides line up with TRBD2. The germline V gene has CDR1 SQVTM and CDR2 ANQGSEA. The trim removed 7 bases at V and 5 bases at J, leaving 7 bases unmatched. The CDR3 length is 13 residues. CDR3 DNA: TGCAGCGGATACGTAGCGGGGGGGGACGAGCAGTACTTC. Residues: CSGYVAGGDEQYF.

The CDR3 loop reads CASSFLIQGRETQYF. In nucleotides, the CDR3 is TGTGCCAGCAGCTTTCTAATCCAGGGGAGGGAGACCCAGTACTTC. The rearrangement uses TRBV7-9 and TRBJ2-5, with D perhaps assigned TRBD1 or TRBD2 (6 bases each). The CDR3 has 15 amino acids. Trimming stripped 3 bases from V and 5 bases from J, with 16 bases between. Germline-derived CDR1 and CDR2 are SEHNR and FQNEAQ (reference sequence).

This clonotype appeared a few times. V usage is TRBV29-1 and J usage is TRBJ2-2; D assignment may be TRBD1 or TRBD2 (6 bases each). Trimming pared 5 bases from V and 3 bases from J, leaving 13 bases between. The CDR3 sequence is 14 residues long. Germline CDR1 and CDR2: SQVTM and ANQGSEA. The DNA of the CDR3 is TGCAGCGTTCCCCGGGGGCCAGACACCGGGGAGCTGTTTTTT. Its protein product is CSVPRGPDTGELFF.

This clonotype has only a few counts. In DNA, the CDR3 is TGTGCCAGCAGCAGGGTTTTCAACGAGCAGTACTTC. Translation gives CASSRVFNEQYF. V is TRBV2 and J is TRBJ2-7, with D perhaps matching TRBD1 (5 bases). This CDR3 comprises 12 residues. The germline V gene encodes CDR1 SNHLY and CDR2 FYNNEI. V lost 6 bases to trimming and J lost 5 bases, with 11 bases between them.